A single sample is the source of the 20 T cell receptor beta chains below, sequenced in a study of shared clonotypes between healthy human individuals. The table came from immunoSEQ multiplex PCR; TCRdb's copy has only in-frame clones and leaves some out. The repertoire holds a few hundred thousand clones, around 95% seen once, with over 0.09% in the top ten. Naive CD8 cells were CD45RO-negative, positively selected for CCR7, excluding terminally differentiated effector memory CD45RA+ cells. What was sequenced was naive CD8+ T cells sorted from blood. These receptors originate from a woman aged 25 to 45 in good health.

The chain carries TRBV11-2 and TRBJ2-1; tentative D call: TRBD2 (6 bases). V shed 5 bases and J shed 6 bases, with 20 bases lying between them. The CDR3 contains 16 residues. Per germline, CDR1 SGHAT and CDR2 FQNNGV. The CDR3 DNA reads TGTGCCAGCAGCCCGGACGCGGGACTCGAGGTCAATGAGCAGTTCTTC. This sequence encodes CASSPDAGLEVNEQFF.

The CDR3 region is CASSFGPYEQYF. In DNA, the CDR3 is TGTGCCAGCAGTTTCGGGCCCTACGAGCAGTACTTC. The gene calls are TRBV7-9 and TRBJ2-7; D remains unclear. The CDR3 sequence is 12 residues long. V was clipped by 6 bases and J by 2 bases, with 8 bases between them. CDR1 SEHNR and CDR2 FQNEAQ come from the germline V gene (reference sequence).

The rearrangement links TRBV7-9 to TRBJ1-1; 8 positions agree with TRBD1. The J segment lost 1 base and the V segment lost 5 bases, leaving 3 bases of the junction unmatched. CDR1 SEHNR and CDR2 FQNEAQ come from the germline V gene (reference sequence). The CDR3 is 14 residues long. CDR3 protein: CASSPDRENTEAFF. The CDR3 DNA is TGTGCCAGCAGCCCGGACAGGGAGAACACTGAAGCTTTCTTT.

This chain connects TRBV4-1 to TRBJ2-1; 12 positions match TRBD2. V lost 1 base, J lost 8 bases, and 6 bases stayed unmatched. CDR1 is MGHRA, CDR2 YSYEKL, per germline. The CDR3 has 16 residues. The CDR3 DNA reads as TGCGCCAGCAGCCAAGTTGGACTAGCGGGACTCGATGAGCAGTTCTTC. Encoded protein: CASSQVGLAGLDEQFF.

The gene calls are TRBV11-2 and TRBJ2-2, with 8 bases that match TRBD1. CDR1 is SGHAT, CDR2 FQNNGV, per germline. Trimming at V came to 5 bases and at J to 5 bases, leaving 10 bases not matched to a gene. The CDR3 is 16 amino acids. CDR3 bases: TGTGCCAGCAGCCTACTAAGGACAGGGCAGACCGGGGAGCTGTTTTTT. This gives the protein CASSLLRTGQTGELFF.

The V gene is TRBV28, the J gene TRBJ1-2; 10 bases fit TRBD1. This CDR3 region has 13 residues. The V gene's germline CDR1 is MDHEN and CDR2 SYDVKM. V lost 7 bases, J lost 8 bases, and 7 bases stayed unmatched. DNA of the CDR3: TGTGCCAGCACCCCTGGGACAGGGGTCGGCTACACCTTC. Its protein is CASTPGTGVGYTF.

This chain links TRBV6-6 with TRBJ2-2; TRBD2 aligns across 7 bases. CDR1 and CDR2 from the germline V gene are MNHNY and SVGAGI (reference sequence). The CDR3 sequence is 15 residues long. V was clipped by 2 bases and J by 8 bases; unmatched bases: 8. The CDR3 spells CASSYRGGFNGELFF. CDR3 coding DNA: TGTGCCAGCAGTTACCGCGGGGGTTTTAATGGGGAGCTGTTTTTT.

The sample holds one count of this clone. This chain uses TRBV5-1 with TRBJ1-1, with 9 nucleotides matching TRBD1. The J segment lost 1 base and the V segment lost 4 bases, leaving 5 bases of the junction unmatched. The CDR3 runs to 15 residues. Germline loops: CDR1 SGHRS, CDR2 YFSETQ. CDR3 amino acids: CASSPDRGRNTEAFF. As DNA, the CDR3 is TGCGCCAGCAGCCCGGACAGGGGAAGGAACACTGAAGCTTTCTTT.

The gene calls are TRBV2 and TRBJ2-3, with TRBD2 identical over 8 bases. The germline gives CDR1 SNHLY, CDR2 FYNNEI. This CDR3 contains 17 residues. The V segment lost 7 bases and the J segment 0 bases; nucleotides outside the gene matches: 12. The CDR3 nucleotides are TGTGCCAGCAAAGCGGGAGATGGGACTTACAGCACAGATACGCAGTATTTT. Encoded protein: CASKAGDGTYSTDTQYF.

Only one count was recorded for this clone. The CDR3, as DNA: TGTGCCAGCAGCTTACCCATCACTGAAGCTTTCTTT. Its translation: CASSLPITEAFF. V gene TRBV13 combines with J gene TRBJ1-1, with D uncertain. Germline loops: CDR1 PRHDT, CDR2 FYEKMQ (reference sequence). Trimming pared 2 bases from V and 4 bases from J, leaving 5 bases between. This CDR3 region has 12 residues.

The J gene is TRBJ2-3, the V gene TRBV7-9, with 8 bases lining up with TRBD2. This CDR3 region has 17 residues. In germline, CDR1 is SEHNR, CDR2 FQNEAQ (reference sequence). The junction had 12 bases not matched to a gene; V was cut back by 5 bases and J by 2 bases. CDR3 protein: CASSPNTLAAYTDTQYF. CDR3 in DNA: TGTGCCAGCAGCCCTAATACACTAGCGGCTTACACAGATACGCAGTATTTT.

The chain carries TRBV7-2 and TRBJ1-5; 10 bases are shared with TRBD1. The CDR3 length is 18 residues. CDR1 and CDR2 from the germline V gene are SGHTA and FQGNSA. J was trimmed by 5 bases and V by 2 bases; bases with no gene match: 12. The CDR3 nucleotides are TGTGCCAGCAGCTTAACAATTGGGGGGACAGGGGAATATCAGCCCCAGCATTTT. Its protein is CASSLTIGGTGEYQPQHF.

J is TRBJ2-7 and V is TRBV2, with 8 bases that match TRBD1. Unmatched junction bases numbered 7, after V lost 5 bases and J lost 4 bases. Germline CDR1 and CDR2: SNHLY and FYNNEI. This CDR3 is 14 amino acids long. The CDR3 DNA is TGTGCCAGCAGTCCTCCGGGACAGGAGTACGAGCAGTACTTC. Amino acids: CASSPPGQEYEQYF.

The V call is TRBV2, the J call TRBJ2-3; tentative D call: TRBD1 (6 bases). Germline V gives CDR1 SNHLY, CDR2 FYNNEI. The V end lost 8 bases, the J end lost 1 base, and 22 bases lay between the germline ends. This CDR3 comprises 17 residues. The CDR3 here is CASSRGTGRIGTDTQYF. CDR3 coding DNA: TGTGCCAGCTCAAGGGGGACGGGGCGTATCGGCACAGATACGCAGTATTTT.

V and J are TRBV13 and TRBJ1-1; D call uncertain. The V and J ends lost 5 bases and 1 base respectively, with 5 bases between them. The CDR3 is made up of 12 amino acids. Germline V gene sequence: CDR1 PRHDT, CDR2 FYEKMQ (reference sequence). Here the CDR3 reads CASSRGNTEAFF. DNA of the CDR3: TGTGCCAGCAGCCGGGGGAACACTGAAGCTTTCTTT. Complete variable domain (other parts from reference TRBV13 and TRBJ1-1): AAGVIQSPRHLIKEKRETATLKCYPIPRHDTVYWYQQGPGQDPQFLISFYEKMQSDKGSIPDRFSAQQFSDYHSELNMSSLELGDSALYFCASSRGNTEAFFGQGTRLTVV.

The chain employs TRBV2 and TRBJ1-1, with 8 bases lining up with TRBD1. The CDR3 loop spans 17 amino acids. The germline gives CDR1 SNHLY, CDR2 FYNNEI. Trimming took 6 bases from V and 6 from J; bases not matched to a gene: 18. Here the CDR3 reads CASRAGGVPPLSAEAFF. Written as DNA, the CDR3 is TGTGCCAGCAGGGCAGGGGGCGTTCCCCCCCTAAGCGCTGAAGCTTTCTTT.

The V gene is TRBV5-4, the J gene TRBJ2-7; D gene uncertain. The CDR3 has 13 residues. The V and J ends lost 2 bases and 2 bases respectively, with 8 bases between them. The germline CDR1 and CDR2 sequences are SGHNT and YYREEE (reference sequence). The CDR3 region is CASSLDETYEQYF. DNA of the CDR3: TGTGCCAGCAGCTTAGACGAGACCTACGAGCAGTACTTC.

Concerning this clone itself: Other DNA variants within this sample encode the same CDR3. The chain is built from TRBV27 and TRBJ2-1; no reliable D call. Trimming took off 3 bases at V and 0 bases at J, with 6 bases between the two ends. The CDR3 extends over 14 amino acids. Germline CDR1 reads MNHEY; CDR2 reads SMNVEV (reference sequence). CDR3 DNA: TGTGCCAGCAGTTTTAGGAGCTCCTACAATGAGCAGTTCTTC. Amino acid sequence: CASSFRSSYNEQFF.

The chain uses TRBV5-4 and TRBJ2-7; D remains ambiguous. Germline CDR1 SGHNT, CDR2 YYREEE (reference sequence). With 3 bases removed from V and 2 bases from J, the gap between germline ends came to 15 bases. This CDR3 contains 15 residues. Written as DNA, the CDR3 is TGTGCCAGCAGCTGGGTAACTGGGCTAACCTACGAGCAGTACTTC. It yields the protein CASSWVTGLTYEQYF. The entire variable domain, with the rest obtained from reference TRBV5-4 and TRBJ2-7, is as follows: ETGVTQSPTHLIKTRGQQVTLRCSSQSGHNTVSWYQQALGQGPQFIFQYYREEENGRGNFPPRFSGLQFPNYSSELNVNALELDDSALYLCASSWVTGLTYEQYFGPGTRLTVT.

Concerning this clone itself: Additional DNA sequences in this sample encode the identical CDR3. DNA of the CDR3: TGCGCCAGCAGCCAAGTGGGATACGAGCAGTACTTC. Translating it yields CASSQVGYEQYF. The chain couples TRBV4-1 to TRBJ2-7; D ambiguous. This CDR3 spans 12 amino acids. Germline V lookup: CDR1 MGHRA, CDR2 YSYEKL. Deletions cut 1 base from V and 4 bases from J, with 5 bases between.